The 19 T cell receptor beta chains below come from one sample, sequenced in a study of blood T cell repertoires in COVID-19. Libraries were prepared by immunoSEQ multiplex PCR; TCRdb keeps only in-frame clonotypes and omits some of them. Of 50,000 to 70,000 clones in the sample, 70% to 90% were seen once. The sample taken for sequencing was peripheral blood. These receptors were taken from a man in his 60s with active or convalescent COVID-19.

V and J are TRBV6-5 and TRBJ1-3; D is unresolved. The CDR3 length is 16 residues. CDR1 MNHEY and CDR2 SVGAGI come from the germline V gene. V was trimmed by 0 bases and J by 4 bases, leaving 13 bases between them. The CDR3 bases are TGTGCCAGCAGTTACTCGCCAGATTCAGCGGGAAACACCATATATTTT. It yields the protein CASSYSPDSAGNTIYF.

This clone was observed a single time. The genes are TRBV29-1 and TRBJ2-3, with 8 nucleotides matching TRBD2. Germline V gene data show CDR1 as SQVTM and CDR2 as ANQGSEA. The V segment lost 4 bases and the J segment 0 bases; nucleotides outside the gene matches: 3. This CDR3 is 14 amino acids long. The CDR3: CSVAGLVSTDTQYF. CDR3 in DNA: TGCAGCGTTGCGGGACTAGTTAGCACAGATACGCAGTATTTT.

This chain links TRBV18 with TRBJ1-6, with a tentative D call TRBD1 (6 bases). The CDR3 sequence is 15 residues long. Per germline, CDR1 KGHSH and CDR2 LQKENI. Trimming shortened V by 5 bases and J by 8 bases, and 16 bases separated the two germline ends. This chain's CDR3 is CASSTRTGRDSPLHF. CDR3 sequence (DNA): TGTGCCAGCTCAACTCGCACAGGGCGGGATTCACCCCTCCACTTT.

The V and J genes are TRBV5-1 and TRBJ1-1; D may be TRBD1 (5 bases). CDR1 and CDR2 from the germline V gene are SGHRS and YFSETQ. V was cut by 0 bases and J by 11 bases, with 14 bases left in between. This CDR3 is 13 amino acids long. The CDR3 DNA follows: TGCGCCAGCAGCTTGGAGAGTCAGGGACTCGCTTTCTTT. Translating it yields CASSLESQGLAFF.

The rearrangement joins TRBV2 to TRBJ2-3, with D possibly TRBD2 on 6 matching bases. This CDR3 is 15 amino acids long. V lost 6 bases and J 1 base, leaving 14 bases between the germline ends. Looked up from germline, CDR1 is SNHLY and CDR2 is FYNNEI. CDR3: CASSAGTRRTDTQYF. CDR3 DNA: TGTGCCAGCAGCGCTGGGACTCGACGCACAGATACGCAGTATTTT.

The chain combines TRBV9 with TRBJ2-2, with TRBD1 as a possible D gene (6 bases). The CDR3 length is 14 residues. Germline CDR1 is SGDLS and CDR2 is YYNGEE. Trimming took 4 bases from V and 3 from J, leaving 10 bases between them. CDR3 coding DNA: TGTGCCAGCAGCAGGGCAGGGGACACCGGGGAGCTGTTTTTT. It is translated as CASSRAGDTGELFF.

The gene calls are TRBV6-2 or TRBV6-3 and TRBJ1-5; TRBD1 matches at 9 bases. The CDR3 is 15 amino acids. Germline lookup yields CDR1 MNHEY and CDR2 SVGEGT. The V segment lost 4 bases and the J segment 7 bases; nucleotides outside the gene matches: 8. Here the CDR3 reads CASSLTGTGTQPQHF. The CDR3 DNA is TGTGCCAGCAGTTTAACCGGGACAGGGACCCAGCCCCAGCATTTT.

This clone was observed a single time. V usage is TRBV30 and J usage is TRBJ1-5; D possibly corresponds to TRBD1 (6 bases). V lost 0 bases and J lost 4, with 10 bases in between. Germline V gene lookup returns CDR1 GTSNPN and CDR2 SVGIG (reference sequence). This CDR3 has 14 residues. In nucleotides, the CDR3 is TGTGCCTGGAGTGTAGGACAGCCGAATCAGCCCCAGCATTTT. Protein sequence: CAWSVGQPNQPQHF.

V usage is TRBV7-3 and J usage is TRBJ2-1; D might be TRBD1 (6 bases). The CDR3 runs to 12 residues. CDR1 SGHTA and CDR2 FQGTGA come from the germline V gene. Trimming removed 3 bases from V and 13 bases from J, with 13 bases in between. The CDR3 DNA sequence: TGTGCCAGCAGCTTTACAGGGATGAGACAGTTCTTC. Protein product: CASSFTGMRQFF.

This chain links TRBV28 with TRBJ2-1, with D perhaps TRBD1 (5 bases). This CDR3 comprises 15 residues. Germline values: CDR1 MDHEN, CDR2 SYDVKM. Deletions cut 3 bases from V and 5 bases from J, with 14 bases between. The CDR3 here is CASSFLGRADNEQFF. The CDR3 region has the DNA TGTGCCAGCAGTTTTTTGGGCAGGGCGGACAATGAGCAGTTCTTC.

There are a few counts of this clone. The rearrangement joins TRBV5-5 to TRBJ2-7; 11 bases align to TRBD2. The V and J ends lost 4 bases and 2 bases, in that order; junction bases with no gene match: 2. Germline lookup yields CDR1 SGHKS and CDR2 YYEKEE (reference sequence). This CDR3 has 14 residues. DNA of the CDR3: TGTGCCAGCAGCGTGGGACTAGCGGCCTACGAGCAGTACTTC. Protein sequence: CASSVGLAAYEQYF. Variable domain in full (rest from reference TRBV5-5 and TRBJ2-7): DAGVTQSPTHLIKTRGQQVTLRCSPISGHKSVSWYQQVLGQGPQFIFQYYEKEERGRGNFPDRFSARQFPNYSSELNVNALLLGDSALYLCASSVGLAAYEQYFGPGTRLTVT.

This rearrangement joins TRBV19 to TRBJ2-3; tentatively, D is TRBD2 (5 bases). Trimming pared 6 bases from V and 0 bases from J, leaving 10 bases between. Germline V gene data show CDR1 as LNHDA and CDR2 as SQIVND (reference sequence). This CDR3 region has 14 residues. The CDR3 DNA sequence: TGTGCCAGTAGCAATAGCGCGAGCACAGATACGCAGTATTTT. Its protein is CASSNSASTDTQYF.

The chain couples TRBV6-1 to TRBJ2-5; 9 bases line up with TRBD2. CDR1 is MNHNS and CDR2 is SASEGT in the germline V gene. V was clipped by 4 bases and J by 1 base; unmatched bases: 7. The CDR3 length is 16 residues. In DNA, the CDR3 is TGTGCCAGCAGTGCGCACCGCGGGGGGGCCCAAGAGACCCAGTACTTC. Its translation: CASSAHRGGAQETQYF.

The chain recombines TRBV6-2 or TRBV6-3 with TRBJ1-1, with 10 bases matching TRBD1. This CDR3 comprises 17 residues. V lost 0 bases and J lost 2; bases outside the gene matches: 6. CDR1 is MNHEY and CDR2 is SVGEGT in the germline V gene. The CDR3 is CASSYSRDRGLNTEAFF. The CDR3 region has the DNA TGTGCCAGCAGTTACTCAAGGGACAGGGGACTTAACACTGAAGCTTTCTTT.

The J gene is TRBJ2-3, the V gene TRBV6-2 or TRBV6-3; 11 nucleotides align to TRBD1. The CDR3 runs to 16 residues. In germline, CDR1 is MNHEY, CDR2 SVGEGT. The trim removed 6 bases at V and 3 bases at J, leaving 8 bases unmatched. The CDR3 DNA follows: TGTGCCAGCAGCCCCGGGACAGGGGGGAGGACAGATACGCAGTATTTT. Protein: CASSPGTGGRTDTQYF.

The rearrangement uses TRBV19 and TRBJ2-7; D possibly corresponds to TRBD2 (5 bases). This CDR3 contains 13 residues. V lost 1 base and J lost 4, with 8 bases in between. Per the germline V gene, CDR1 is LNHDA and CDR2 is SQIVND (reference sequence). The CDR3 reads CASSIGPGYEQYF. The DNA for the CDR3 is TGTGCCAGTAGTATAGGGCCGGGGTACGAGCAGTACTTC.

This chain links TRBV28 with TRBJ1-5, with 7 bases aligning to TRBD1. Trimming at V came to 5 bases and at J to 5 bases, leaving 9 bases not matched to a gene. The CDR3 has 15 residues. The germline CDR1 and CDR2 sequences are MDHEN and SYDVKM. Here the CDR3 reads CASSQPDRDHQPQHF. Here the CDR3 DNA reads TGTGCCAGCAGTCAACCAGACAGGGACCATCAGCCCCAGCATTTT.

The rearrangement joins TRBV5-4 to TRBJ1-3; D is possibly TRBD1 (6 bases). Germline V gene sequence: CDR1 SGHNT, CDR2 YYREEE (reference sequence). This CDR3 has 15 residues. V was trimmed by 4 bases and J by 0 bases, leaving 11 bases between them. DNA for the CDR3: TGTGCCAGCAGCCGGGACACGAGCTCTGGAAACACCATATATTTT. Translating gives CASSRDTSSGNTIYF.

CDR3 nucleotides: TGTGCCAGTAGGGGACACCTCTCCTATGGCTACACCTTC. Residues: CASRGHLSYGYTF. The chain is built from TRBV19 and TRBJ1-2, with D perhaps matching TRBD1 (6 bases). Trimming took 6 bases from V and 4 from J, leaving 12 bases between them. The CDR3 runs to 13 residues. CDR1 is LNHDA, CDR2 SQIVND, per germline (reference sequence).